The rows below give T cell receptor beta chains drawn from one sample of a study of T-cell reconstitution after alpha-beta-depleted transplantation in children. TCRdb passed the PCR reads through MiXCR, listing each CDR3 protein once. This sample yields hundreds of thousands of distinct CDR3 sequences, of which around a sixth are seen a single time; 0.8% to 1.1% belongs to the top ten. The sample consisted of PBMCs from the stem cell graft donor, taken from the stem cell graft. The receptor source for this set is a human donor who donated a stem cell graft to a child with acute myeloid leukemia. Each CDR3 is given with its conserved first and last residue. A D gene is named only where the DNA matches it firmly. Not every row has a clone size; where given, it reads once, few, many or a size class.

j_call: TRBJ2-1; d_call: NA; v_call: TRBV5-1; clone_size: NA; cdr3_aa: CASSLASGSAYNEQFF; cdr3_nt: TGCGCCAGCAGCTTGGCGTCAGGGTCAGCTTACAATGAGCAGTTCTTC
j_call: TRBJ1-5; d_call: NA; v_call: TRBV4-1; clone_size: NA; cdr3_aa: CASSQEPQVYSNQPQHF; cdr3_nt: TGCGCCAGCAGCCAAGAACCACAGGTTTATAGCAATCAGCCCCAGCATTTT
j_call: TRBJ2-1; d_call: NA; v_call: TRBV3-1; clone_size: many; cdr3_aa: CASSLSVGYNEQFF; cdr3_nt: TGTGCCAGCAGCCTTTCGGTGGGCTACAATGAGCAGTTCTTC
j_call: TRBJ2-1; d_call: TRBD2; v_call: TRBV7-3; clone_size: NA; cdr3_aa: CASSLNGGSNEQFF; cdr3_nt: TGTGCCAGCAGCTTAAACGGGGGGAGCAATGAGCAGTTCTTC
j_call: TRBJ2-5; d_call: NA; v_call: TRBV5-1; clone_size: few; cdr3_aa: CASSFVPDGDQETQYF; cdr3_nt: TGCGCCAGCAGCTTCGTCCCGGACGGAGACCAAGAGACCCAGTACTTC
j_call: TRBJ1-6; d_call: NA; v_call: TRBV20-1; clone_size: many; cdr3_aa: CSASGPNSPLHF; cdr3_nt: TGCAGTGCTAGTGGGCCAAATTCACCCCTCCACTTT
j_call: TRBJ2-1; d_call: TRBD2; v_call: TRBV20-1; clone_size: NA; cdr3_aa: CSATAERGDLIYNEQFF; cdr3_nt: TGCAGTGCTACAGCAGAGCGGGGGGACCTAATTTACAATGAGCAGTTCTTC
j_call: TRBJ1-2; d_call: NA; v_call: TRBV20-1; clone_size: many; cdr3_aa: CSARDAGYTF; cdr3_nt: TGCAGTGCTAGAGATGCTGGCTACACCTTC
j_call: TRBJ1-2; d_call: NA; v_call: TRBV3-1; clone_size: few; cdr3_aa: CASSQVGGGYTF; cdr3_nt: TGTGCCAGCAGCCAAGTGGGGGGGGGCTACACCTTC
j_call: TRBJ2-1; d_call: TRBD1; v_call: TRBV5-1; clone_size: few; cdr3_aa: CASSSLDRAYNEQFF; cdr3_nt: TGCGCCAGCAGCTCGTTAGACAGGGCCTACAATGAGCAGTTCTTC
j_call: TRBJ1-6; d_call: NA; v_call: TRBV7-3; clone_size: once; cdr3_aa: CASSLNVDSPLHF; cdr3_nt: TGTGCCAGCAGCTTAAATGTCGATTCACCCCTCCACTTT
j_call: TRBJ1-5; d_call: TRBD1; v_call: TRBV12-3/TRBV12-4; clone_size: NA; cdr3_aa: CASSPGGRYSNQPQHF; cdr3_nt: TGTGCCAGCAGTCCAGGGGGGCGGTATAGCAATCAGCCCCAGCATTTT
j_call: TRBJ2-7; d_call: TRBD1; v_call: TRBV5-1; clone_size: few; cdr3_aa: CASSAGQGEQYF; cdr3_nt: TGCGCCAGCAGCGCCGGACAGGGGGAGCAGTACTTC
j_call: TRBJ2-3; d_call: TRBD1; v_call: TRBV20-1; clone_size: many; cdr3_aa: CSASGQSTDTQYF; cdr3_nt: TGCAGTGCGTCGGGACAGAGCACAGATACGCAGTATTTT
j_call: TRBJ2-2; d_call: NA; v_call: TRBV4-3; clone_size: many; cdr3_aa: CASSQGRGTGELFF; cdr3_nt: TGCGCCAGCAGCCAAGGACGGGGGACCGGGGAGCTGTTTTTT
j_call: TRBJ2-5; d_call: TRBD2; v_call: TRBV7-2; clone_size: many; cdr3_aa: CASSLAPGGTQYF; cdr3_nt: TGTGCCAGCAGCTTAGCCCCGGGGGGGACCCAGTACTTC
j_call: TRBJ1-2; d_call: TRBD1; v_call: TRBV20-1; clone_size: many; cdr3_aa: CSASRDRDYGYTF; cdr3_nt: TGCAGTGCTAGTAGGGACAGGGACTATGGCTACACCTTC